This TCR beta chain appears in the sequencing data of a study of blood T cells in healthy people across ages. CDR3 size: 17 residues. The V gene's germline CDR1 is LGHDT and CDR2 YNNKEL (reference sequence). The V and J ends lost 3 bases and 1 base respectively, with 19 bases between them. Combining a sample-barcoded 5' primer with a J-beta primer mix, a second PCR ran for 7 to 11 cycles. Each CDR3 protein is one row after TCRdb ran MiXCR on the 5' RACE reads. The sample records 1.5 million to 2 million distinct CDR3 sequences, roughly 52% being singletons. This clonotype was sampled from a woman in her thirties or forties in good health. The genes are TRBV3-1 and TRBJ2-7; D unresolved. The sequenced material came from blood. CDR3 protein: CASSHTMGSENSYEQYF. The CDR3, as DNA: TGTGCCAGCAGCCATACGATGGGCAGCGAAAATTCCTACGAGCAGTACTTC.